This T cell receptor beta chain was recovered during a study of T-cell reconstitution after alpha-beta-depleted transplantation in children. Overall study results and limits: Surviving recipient T cells and intrathymic progenitors accounted for some patients' high TCRbeta diversity at day 60. By about two months after transplant, alpha-beta T cells reportedly arose from several hundred graft clones that had expanded.

Molecular barcoding with unique molecular identifiers was used for the TCRbeta library. TCRdb reprocessed the PCR reads with MiXCR, giving one entry per CDR3 protein. This repertoire shows about 510,000 distinct CDR3 sequences, about an eighth found once; its top ten account for roughly 15%. This CDR3 is built from 13 residues. Germline V gene lookup returns CDR1 SNHLY and CDR2 FYNNEI. Trimming removed 3 bases from V and 6 bases from J, with 11 bases in between. Notes on this clonotype: Its target is not known.

This clonotype was obtained from a female patient aged 2 to 10 who had a stem cell transplant for aplastic anemia, so the T cells may come from the graft donor. The gene calls are TRBV2 and TRBJ1-2; TRBD1 is a possible D gene (6 bases). Source: PBMCs, mostly from graft donor cells, taken 180 days after TCRalphabeta/CD19-depleted stem cell transplant. Written as DNA, the CDR3 is TGTGCCAGCAGTGATCGGGGGCCGAATGGCTACACCTTC. It translates to CASSDRGPNGYTF.